This T cell receptor beta chain comes out of a study of monozygotic twins with inflammatory bowel disease (dated by TCRdb to the late 2010s). Describing the broader study: The complete study included about 30 monozygotic twin pairs: 19 IBD-discordant Danish pairs and nine German pairs, of which four were IBD-concordant and five were IBD-discordant. Disease-associated traits were sought mainly through comparisons between IBD patients and their genetically identical healthy co-twins within discordant pairs. Each individual had, on average, about 151 000 unique TCRalpha sequences and 181 000 unique TCRbeta sequences available for analysis.

Library method: 5' RACE. For each TCR library, 3,500 to 4,500 ng of total RNA was used. cDNA was synthesized with SMARTScribe reverse transcriptase in eight separate reactions per sample. During cDNA synthesis, template switching introduced unique molecular identifiers that contained a 6-nucleotide sample barcode. TCRalpha and TCRbeta cDNA was amplified by two nested PCRs of 16 and 9 cycles, with bead purification after each PCR. Before amplification, the cDNA was treated with uracil DNA-glycosylase and purified using the QIAquick PCR purification kit. The second PCR added Illumina TruSeq-compatible adapters along with sample-specific barcodes. Library quality and concentration were assessed using TapeStation and Qubit, and roughly 5.5 ng of each library was pooled. Sequencing of pooled libraries was carried out on an Illumina HiSeq2500 single-index Rapid Run using 2 x 100 bp reads and custom sequencing primers. Processing in the source paper ran as follows. UMI-based consensus assembly with MiGEC version 1.2.6 was used to correct PCR and sequencing errors. MiXCR version 2.1.1 was used to carry out V(D)J alignment, clonotype assembly and CDR3 extraction. To normalise gene usage, clonotype sharing and MAIT/NKT TCR abundance, the top 1000, 10 000 and 20 000 clonotypes in each sample were analysed. After downsampling to 27 000 UMIs, diversity was calculated as the inverse Simpson index using the vegan R package. Paired Mann-Whitney U tests were applied to discordant twin pairs, and Benjamini-Hochberg correction was used for multiple testing. TCRdb reprocessed the reads and provides one entry for every CDR3 protein sequence; no DNA is given. TCRdb's processing, not the authors' own work, is the source of the V and J calls. The table for this sample shows some 89,000 distinct CDR3 sequences. The ten biggest clones cover about 7.4% of the sample.

The germline V gene encodes CDR1 SGHNT and CDR2 YYREEE (reference sequence). Including the terminal cysteine and phenylalanine, the CDR3 comprises 15 residues. No DNA sequence was recorded. Concerning this clonotype itself: The antigen it recognizes is unknown.

From each donor, an approximately 2.4 ml peripheral blood sample was collected into PAXgene tubes and kept at -80 degrees C. Total RNA was isolated from whole blood with the PAXgene blood miRNA kit on an automated QIAcube, without T cell sorting. Peripheral blood from monozygotic twin pairs concordant or discordant for inflammatory bowel disease was subjected to deep TCRalpha and TCRbeta repertoire profiling with unique molecular barcoding. For every twin pair, smoking habits were documented, and each individual was categorised as a current, former or never smoker. Results and caveats for the whole study, not just this receptor: IBD patients had lower TCRbeta repertoire diversity, measured by the inverse Simpson index, than their healthy co-twins. Concordant and discordant twins showed no difference in repertoire similarity, possibly because of limited statistical power. No single strong signal or clonotype linked to IBD turned up in the results, so the idea that one exists was not supported. Different T cell subtypes could not be distinguished in the analysis. Differing immunosuppressive treatments among patients may have added background noise and inter-individual variability to the repertoires. Fewer clonotypes were shared with other individuals by IBD patients than by healthy twins, most markedly in patients showing signs of disease activity.

The chain links TRBV5-4 with TRBJ2-2. Sequencing was carried out using blood. The sequence was obtained from a human donor with ulcerative colitis or Crohn's disease, or a healthy co-twin of an affected twin (not recorded which). The CDR3 protein: CASSLSGFRTGELFF. When the CDR3 is completed using the reference TRBV5-4 and TRBJ2-2 genes on either side, the full variable domain is ETGVTQSPTHLIKTRGQQVTLRCSSQSGHNTVSWYQQALGQGPQFIFQYYREEENGRGNFPPRFSGLQFPNYSSELNVNALELDDSALYLCASSLSGFRTGELFFGEGSRLTVL.